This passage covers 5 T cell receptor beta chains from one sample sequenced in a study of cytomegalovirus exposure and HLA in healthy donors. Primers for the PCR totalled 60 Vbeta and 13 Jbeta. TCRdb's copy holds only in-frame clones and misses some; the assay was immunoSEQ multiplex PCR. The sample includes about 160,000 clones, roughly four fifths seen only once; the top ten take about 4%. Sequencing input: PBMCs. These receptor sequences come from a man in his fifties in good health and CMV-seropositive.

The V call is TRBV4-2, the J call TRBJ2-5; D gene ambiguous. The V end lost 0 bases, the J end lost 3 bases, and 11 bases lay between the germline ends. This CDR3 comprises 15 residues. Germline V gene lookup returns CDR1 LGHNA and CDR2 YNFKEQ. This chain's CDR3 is CASSQDYSRKETQYF. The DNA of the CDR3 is TGTGCCAGCAGCCAAGATTACAGTCGGAAAGAGACCCAGTACTTC.

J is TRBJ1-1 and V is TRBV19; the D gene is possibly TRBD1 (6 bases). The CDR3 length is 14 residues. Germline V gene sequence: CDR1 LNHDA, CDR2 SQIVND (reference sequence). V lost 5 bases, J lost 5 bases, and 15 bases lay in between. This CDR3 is CASSPPPTGTEAFF. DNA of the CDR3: TGTGCCAGTAGTCCCCCTCCAACAGGGACTGAAGCTTTCTTT. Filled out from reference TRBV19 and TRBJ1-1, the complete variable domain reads DGGITQSPKYLFRKEGQNVTLSCEQNLNHDAMYWYRQDPGQGLRLIYYSQIVNDFQKGDIAEGYSVSREKKESFPLTVTSAQKNPTAFYLCASSPPPTGTEAFFGQGTRLTVV.

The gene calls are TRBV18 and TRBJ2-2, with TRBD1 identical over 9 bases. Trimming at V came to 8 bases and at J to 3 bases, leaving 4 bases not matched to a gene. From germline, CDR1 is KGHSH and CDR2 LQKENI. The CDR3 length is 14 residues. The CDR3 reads CASPRQGDTGELFF. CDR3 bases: TGTGCCAGCCCCCGACAGGGGGACACCGGGGAGCTGTTTTTT. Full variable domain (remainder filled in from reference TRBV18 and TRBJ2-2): NAGVMQNPRHLVRRRGQEARLRCSPMKGHSHVYWYRQLPEEGLKFMVYLQKENIIDESGMPKERFSAEFPKEGPSILRIQQVVRGDSAAYFCASPRQGDTGELFFGEGSRLTVL.

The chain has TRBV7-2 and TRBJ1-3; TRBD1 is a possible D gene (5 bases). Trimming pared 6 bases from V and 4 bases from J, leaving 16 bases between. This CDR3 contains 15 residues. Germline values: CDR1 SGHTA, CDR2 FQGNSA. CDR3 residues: CASRMWQGGGNTIYF. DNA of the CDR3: TGTGCCAGCAGGATGTGGCAGGGAGGCGGAAACACCATATATTTT.

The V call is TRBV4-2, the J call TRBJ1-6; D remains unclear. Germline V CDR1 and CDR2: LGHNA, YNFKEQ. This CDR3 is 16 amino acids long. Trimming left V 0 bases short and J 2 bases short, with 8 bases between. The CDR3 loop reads CASSQEGSTYNSPLHF. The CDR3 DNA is TGTGCCAGCAGCCAAGAGGGTAGCACCTATAATTCACCCCTCCACTTT.